This TCR beta chain was retrieved from a study of blood T cell repertoires in COVID-19. Study-level information: PBMCs, B-cell-depleted T cells, or T cells provided the cDNA or gDNA that made up the material.

The V gene lost 5 bases and the J gene lost 5 bases, with 22 bases spanning the gap. Germline CDR1 SGHNT, CDR2 YYREEE (reference sequence). The CDR3 sequence is 16 residues long. Sequencing used immunoSEQ multiplex PCR; TCRdb keeps in-frame clones, though not all of them. The sample lists about 120,000 clones, 80% to 90% occurring once. The chain recombines TRBV5-4 with TRBJ2-5, with a possible D match to TRBD2 (6 bases). The TCR was taken from a middle-aged man with acute or convalescent COVID-19. The sample consisted of peripheral blood. The CDR3 nucleotides are TGTGCCAGCAGTCCCCCGCAGCGCCTAGCGCACGAGACCCAGTACTTC. Its translation: CASSPPQRLAHETQYF.